This section outlines one TCR beta chain sequence together with its context. In the original workflow: Reference gene primer amplification yielded estimated nucleated cell counts. Only in-frame clones appear in the TCRdb table, and some are missing; sequencing was by immunoSEQ multiplex PCR. V, J and clone size are those of that table, while D and trimming were read from the DNA. The sample carries about 68,000 clones, 75% to 95% recorded once. This specimen comes from a study of blood T cell repertoires in COVID-19. In the study overall: The origin of the acute and convalescent COVID-19 samples was the United States, Italy and Spain. From T cells, B-cell-depleted T cells, or PBMCs came the material, which was cDNA or gDNA.

The CDR3 has 14 residues. Looked up from germline, CDR1 is MNHEY and CDR2 is SVGEGT. V was pared by 2 bases and J by 6 bases, with 14 bases between. V usage is TRBV6-2 or TRBV6-3 and J usage is TRBJ2-7; tentative D call: TRBD1 (5 bases). The sequence derives from a woman in her sixties or seventies with active COVID-19. The sequenced material came from peripheral blood. This CDR3 is CASSYPSGSGEQYF. DNA for the CDR3: TGTGCCAGCAGTTACCCGTCAGGGTCAGGCGAGCAGTACTTC.